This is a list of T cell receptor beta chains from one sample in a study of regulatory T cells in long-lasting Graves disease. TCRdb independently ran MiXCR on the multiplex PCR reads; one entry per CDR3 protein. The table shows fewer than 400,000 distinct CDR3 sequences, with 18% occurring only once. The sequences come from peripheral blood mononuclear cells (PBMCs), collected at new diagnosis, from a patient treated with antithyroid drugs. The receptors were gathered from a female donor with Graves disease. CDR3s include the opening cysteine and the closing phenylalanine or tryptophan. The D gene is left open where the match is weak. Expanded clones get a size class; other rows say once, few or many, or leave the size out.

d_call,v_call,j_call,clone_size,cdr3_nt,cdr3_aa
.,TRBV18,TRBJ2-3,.,TGTGCCAGCTCACCAGGGGCGAGCACAGATACGCAGTATTTT,CASSPGASTDTQYF
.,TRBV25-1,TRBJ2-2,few,TGTGCCAGCAGTGAAGACAACAGGAACACCGGGGAGCTGTTTTTT,CASSEDNRNTGELFF
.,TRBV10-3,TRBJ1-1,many,TGTGCCATCAGGCGGGATGGGGACTCGAACACTGAAGCTTTCTTT,CAIRRDGDSNTEAFF
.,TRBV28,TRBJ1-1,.,TGTGCCAGCAGTCCACGCCGTTTAGGCAGGGCAATGAACACTGAAGCTTTCTTT,CASSPRRLGRAMNTEAFF
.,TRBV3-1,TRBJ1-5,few,TGTGCCAGCAGCCATTCAGGCGGCGGGAATCAGCCCCAGCATTTT,CASSHSGGGNQPQHF
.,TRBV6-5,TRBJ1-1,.,TGTGCCAGCAGTTATGACGGAATGAACACTGAAGCTTTCTTT,CASSYDGMNTEAFF
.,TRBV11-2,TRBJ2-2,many,TGTGCCAGCAGCTTTGATCAGGGAACCGGGGAGCTGTTTTTT,CASSFDQGTGELFF
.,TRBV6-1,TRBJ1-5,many,TGTGCCAGCGCAAAACGGGACTCCGGCAATCAGCCCCAGCATTTT,CASAKRDSGNQPQHF
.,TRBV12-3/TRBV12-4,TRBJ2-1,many,TGTGCCAGCAGTTTAAGGAGGAAAACCCCCCCCCGGGAGCAGTTCTTC,CASSLRRKTPPREQFF
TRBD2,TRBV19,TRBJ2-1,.,TGTGCCAGTAGTGGGGGGGGGTGGGTGGCCTACAATGAGCAGTTCTTC,CASSGGGWVAYNEQFF
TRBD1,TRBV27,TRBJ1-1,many,TGTGCCAGCAGTCCCCGGGACAGGGACACTGAAGCTTTCTTT,CASSPRDRDTEAFF
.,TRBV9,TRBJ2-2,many,TGTGCCAGCAGCGTAGTTCACGGGAGCGGGAACACCGGGGAGCTGTTTTTT,CASSVVHGSGNTGELFF
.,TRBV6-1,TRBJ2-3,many,TGTGCCACCGCGCCGCACCCGATAAGGGTGGCGTCAGATACGCAGTATTTT,CATAPHPIRVASDTQYF
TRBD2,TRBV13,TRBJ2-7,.,TGTGCCAGCAGCTTAGGGGCCCTAGCGGGACCGACCTACGAGCAGTACTTC,CASSLGALAGPTYEQYF
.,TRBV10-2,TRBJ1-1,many,TGCGCCAGCAGTGGGGTAGGCAGGCTGGAGACTGAAGCTTTCTTT,CASSGVGRLETEAFF
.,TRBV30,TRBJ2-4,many,TGTGCCTGGAGTTACCTAGCGGCCAAAAACATTCAGTACTTC,CAWSYLAAKNIQYF
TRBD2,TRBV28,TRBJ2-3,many,TGTGCCACCGGCGGGAGGGCCAAGGCAGATACGCAGTATTTT,CATGGRAKADTQYF
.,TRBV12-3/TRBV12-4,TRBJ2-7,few,TGTGCCAGCAGTTTTGGGTACCGGGACTCCGGGTTGGAGCAGTACTTC,CASSFGYRDSGLEQYF
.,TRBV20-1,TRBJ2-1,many,TGCAGTGCTAGAGATACAGGCTACTCCTACAATGAGCAGTTCTTC,CSARDTGYSYNEQFF
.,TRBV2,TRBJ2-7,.,TGTGCCAGCAGGGCCTCGGTGGGCCACTACGAGCAGTACTTC,CASRASVGHYEQYF
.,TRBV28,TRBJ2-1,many,TGTGCCAGCAGCCCGGACCCGGCCAGCAATGAGCAGTTCTTC,CASSPDPASNEQFF
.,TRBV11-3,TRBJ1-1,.,TGTGCCAGCAGCTTTCTCGGGACACTGAACACTGAAGCTTTCTTT,CASSFLGTLNTEAFF
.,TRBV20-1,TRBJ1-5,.,TGCAGTGCTAGAGATCCTACAGCGAACAATCAGCCCCAGCATTTT,CSARDPTANNQPQHF
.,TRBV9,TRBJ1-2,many,TGTGCCAGCAGCGTCGGAGGCTACACCTTC,CASSVGGYTF
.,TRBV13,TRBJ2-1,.,TGTGCCAGCAGCTTATCAGGGACCGGAGATGAGCAGTTCTTC,CASSLSGTGDEQFF
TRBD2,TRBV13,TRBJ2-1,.,TGTGCCAGCAGCTTATTGTTGGCGGGAGGGGGGTACAATGAGCAGTTCTTC,CASSLLLAGGGYNEQFF
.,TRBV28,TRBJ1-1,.,TGTGCCAGCAGTTTAATAGGGGGGTCCACTGAAGCTTTCTTT,CASSLIGGSTEAFF
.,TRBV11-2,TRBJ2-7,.,TGTGCCAGCAGTTCCTCCGGGACCCCCTACGAGCAGTACTTC,CASSSSGTPYEQYF
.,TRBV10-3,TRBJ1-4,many,TGTGCCATCAGTACCGGAGATAATGAAAAACTGTTTTTT,CAISTGDNEKLFF
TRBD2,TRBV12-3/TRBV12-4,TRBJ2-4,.,TGTGCCAGCACCCCTAGCGGAGGGAGGACGGAAAACATTCAGTACTTC,CASTPSGGRTENIQYF
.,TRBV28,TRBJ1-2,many,TGTGCCAGCAGTCCACCATTGGCAGCTAACTATGGCTACACCTTC,CASSPPLAANYGYTF
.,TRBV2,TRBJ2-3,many,TGTGCCAGCAGGGGAGCAGCAGATACGCAGTATTTT,CASRGAADTQYF
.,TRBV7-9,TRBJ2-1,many,TGTGCCAGCAGCTTATGGGGCGGGTTAAGCTCCTACAATGAGCAGTTCTTC,CASSLWGGLSSYNEQFF
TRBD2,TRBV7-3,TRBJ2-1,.,TGTGCCAGCAGCTTAACTACGAGCGCGGGGGGGGGGTTCTTC,CASSLTTSAGGGFF
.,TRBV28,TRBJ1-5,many,TGTGCCAGCAGCCCATTTCCCCCGACAGAATATAGCAATCAGCCCCAGCATTTT,CASSPFPPTEYSNQPQHF
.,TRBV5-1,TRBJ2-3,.,TGCGCCAGCAGTTCACTGACAGTGTTTAGCACAGATACGCAGTATTTT,CASSSLTVFSTDTQYF
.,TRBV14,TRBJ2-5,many,TGTGCCAGCAGCCCCCCAGGGGTTGGAGAGACCCAGTACTTC,CASSPPGVGETQYF
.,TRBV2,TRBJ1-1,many,TGTGCCAGCAGTGCCTCAGCAGACACTGAAGCTTTCTTT,CASSASADTEAFF
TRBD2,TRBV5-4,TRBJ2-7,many,TGTGCCAGCAGCTTTGGGACTAGCGGGATCTACGAGCAGTACTTC,CASSFGTSGIYEQYF
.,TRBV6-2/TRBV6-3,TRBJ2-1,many,TGTGCCAGCAGTGAAGGGGGAGTCACATACAATGAGCAGTTCTTC,CASSEGGVTYNEQFF
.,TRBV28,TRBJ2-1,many,TGTGCCACGCTAGGGAACAACAATGAGCAGTTCTTC,CATLGNNNEQFF
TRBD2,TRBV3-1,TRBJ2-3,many,TGTGCCAGCAGCCAAGATTTCTCCGGGAGGGCCTGGGATACGCAGTATTTT,CASSQDFSGRAWDTQYF
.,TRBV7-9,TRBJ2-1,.,TGTGCCAGCAGCTTAGTGGGGGTTAGGGGACTGAACTACAATGAGCAGTTCTTC,CASSLVGVRGLNYNEQFF
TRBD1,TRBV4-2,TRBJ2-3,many,TGTGCCAGCAGCCAGGACGGGACAGGCACAGATACGCAGTATTTT,CASSQDGTGTDTQYF
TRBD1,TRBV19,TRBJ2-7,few,TGTGCCAGTAGTATAGACACCCCCGGGACAGCCACCCTACGCGAGCAGTACTTC,CASSIDTPGTATLREQYF
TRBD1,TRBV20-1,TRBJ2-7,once,TGCAGTGCTAGAGATCTGGGGACAGGGCACTACGAGCAGTACTTC,CSARDLGTGHYEQYF
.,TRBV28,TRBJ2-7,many,TGTGCCAGCAGTTTGGCAGGGCGGCCCTACGAGCAGTACTTC,CASSLAGRPYEQYF
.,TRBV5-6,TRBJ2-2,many,TGTGCCAGCAGCGCCGCCGGGTGGGCCGGGGAGCTGTTTTTT,CASSAAGWAGELFF
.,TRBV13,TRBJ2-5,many,TGTGCCAGCTCTGACGGCAGAGTAGGGCAAGAGACCCAGTACTTC,CASSDGRVGQETQYF
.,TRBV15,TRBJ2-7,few,TGTGCCACCAGCACTGGTACTCCTAGCGCATACGAGCAGTACTTC,CATSTGTPSAYEQYF
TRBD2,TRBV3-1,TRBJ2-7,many,TGTGCCAGCAGCCCGACTAGCGGGAAAGCGAGCTACGAGCAGTACTTC,CASSPTSGKASYEQYF
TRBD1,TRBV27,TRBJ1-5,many,TGTGCCAGCAGATCAGCGAAGACAGGGATCGATCAGCCCCAGCATTTT,CASRSAKTGIDQPQHF
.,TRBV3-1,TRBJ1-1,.,TGTGCCAGCAGGAAGGAAGGAACTGAAGCTTTCTTT,CASRKEGTEAFF
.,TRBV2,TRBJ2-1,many,TGTGCCAGCAAAGGGGTCCCGGCCTACAATGAGCAGTTCTTC,CASKGVPAYNEQFF
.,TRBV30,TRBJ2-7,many,TGTGCCTGGAGACCCTTGGGGGCCCACTCCTACGAGCAGTACTTC,CAWRPLGAHSYEQYF
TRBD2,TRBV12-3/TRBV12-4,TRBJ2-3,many,TGTGCCAGCAGTTTTGGCGGGAGAGGTAACACAGATACGCAGTATTTT,CASSFGGRGNTDTQYF
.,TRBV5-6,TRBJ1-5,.,TGTGCCAGCAGCCCCCACGGGGGAGGTGGGAATCAGCCCCAGCATTTT,CASSPHGGGGNQPQHF
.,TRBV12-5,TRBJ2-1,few,TGTGCTAGTGGTTTGGTCGGCCTTGAGCAGTTCTTC,CASGLVGLEQFF